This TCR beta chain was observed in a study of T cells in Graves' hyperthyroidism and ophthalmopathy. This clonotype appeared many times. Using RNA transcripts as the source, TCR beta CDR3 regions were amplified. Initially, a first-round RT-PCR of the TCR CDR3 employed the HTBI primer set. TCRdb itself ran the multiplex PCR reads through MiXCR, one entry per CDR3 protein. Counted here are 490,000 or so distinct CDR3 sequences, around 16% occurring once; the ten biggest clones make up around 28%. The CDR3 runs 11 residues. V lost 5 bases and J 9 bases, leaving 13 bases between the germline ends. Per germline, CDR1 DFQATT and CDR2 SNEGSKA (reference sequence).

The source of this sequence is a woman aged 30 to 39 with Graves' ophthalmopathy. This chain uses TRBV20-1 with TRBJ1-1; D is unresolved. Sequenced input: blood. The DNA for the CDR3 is TGCAGTGCTGCTCTGTCACCCCAAGCTTTCTTT. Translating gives CSAALSPQAFF.